This T cell receptor beta chain came from a study of shared clonotypes between healthy human individuals. Profiling relied on immunoSEQ multiplex PCR, and the TCRdb table lists in-frame clones only, not all of them. This table has more than 2 million clones, approximately 96% appearing once. With 4 bases clipped from V and 9 bases from J, the junction kept 8 bases outside the gene matches. The CDR3 covers 15 residues. Germline V gene sequence: CDR1 SNHLY, CDR2 FYNNEI. The source is a man between 18 and 35 years old in good health. The V gene is TRBV2, the J gene TRBJ1-6, with 8 bases that match TRBD1. The specimen was naive CD4+ T cells sorted from blood. Regarding subset: CD45RA+ positively selected. This chain's CDR3 is CASSGTTGVASPLHF. CDR3 nucleotide sequence: TGTGCCAGCAGTGGGACGACAGGGGTGGCTTCACCCCTCCACTTT. Full variable domain (rest looked up from reference TRBV2 and TRBJ1-6): EPEVTQTPSHQVTQMGQEVILRCVPISNHLYFYWYRQILGQKVEFLVSFYNNEISEKSEIFDDQFSVERPDGSNFTLKIRSTKLEDSAMYFCASSGTTGVASPLHFGNGTRLTVT.